This TCR beta chain was retrieved from a study of shared clonotypes between healthy human individuals. Study-level results: Larger estimated richness was generally seen in naive subsets than in memory subsets.

The CDR3 has 15 amino acids. Trimming cost V 2 bases and J 6 bases; bases outside gene matches: 4. The germline CDR1 and CDR2 sequences are MDHEN and SYDVKM. At the deep level, the assay was run. An approximately 210 ng quantity of DNA, some 30,000 T cell genomes, went into the sorted-subset replicate PCRs. This table comes from immunoSEQ multiplex PCR, and its TCRdb copy is limited to in-frame clones, with some not included. The table records roughly 2 million clones, approximately 95% of them present only once. To note about this clone: What it binds is unknown.

CD8 cells classed as naive were CD45RO-negative and positively selected for CCR7, excluding terminally differentiated effector memory CD45RA+ cells. The receptor was derived from a man between 18 and 35 years old in good health. The sample taken for sequencing was naive CD8+ T cells sorted from blood. The chain combines TRBV28 with TRBJ2-1; 10 nucleotides line up with TRBD2. The CDR3 DNA is TGTGCCAGCAGTTTAAATAGCGGGGGGCCCAATGAGCAGTTCTTC. It codes for CASSLNSGGPNEQFF.